The 3 T cell receptor beta chains in this list originate from one sample, sequenced in a study of T cell repertoires in aging, cancer and after chemotherapy. Multiplex touch-down PCR with TRB-A/B primers amplified rearranged V-D-J TRB sequences. TCRdb redid the calling of the multiplex PCR reads with MiXCR, one entry per CDR3 protein. This sample has roughly 6,500 distinct CDR3 sequences, with about 32% found just once. Peripheral blood genomic DNA, not sorted cells or RNA, was the template. Sequences were obtained from blood. The receptors were sampled from a human donor with a blood cancer.

The rearrangement links TRBV11-3 to TRBJ1-3; tentatively, D is TRBD1 (6 bases). There are 17 residues in the CDR3. V lost 0 bases, J lost 0 bases, and 12 bases lay in between. The V gene's germline CDR1 is SGHNT and CDR2 YENEEA. The CDR3 spells CASSLEWPGASGNTIYF. CDR3 coding DNA: TGTGCCAGCAGCTTAGAGTGGCCGGGGGCCTCTGGAAACACCATATATTTT.

In its sample, this clonotype was seen a few times. The rearrangement links TRBV5-4 to TRBJ1-2, with D perhaps matching TRBD1 (5 bases). The germline V gene encodes CDR1 SGHNT and CDR2 YYREEE (reference sequence). This CDR3 comprises 13 residues. V was trimmed by 1 base and J by 4 bases, leaving 8 bases between them. The CDR3 loop reads CASSLPGFYGYTF. The CDR3 coding sequence is TGTGCCAGCAGCTTGCCAGGGTTCTATGGCTACACCTTC.

The CDR3 nucleotides read TGTGCCAGCAGTTTACTACAGGGTCGGGAGCAGTACTTC. Translated: CASSLLQGREQYF. The rearrangement links TRBV28 to TRBJ2-7, with a tentative D call TRBD1 (6 bases). Germline V CDR1 and CDR2: MDHEN, SYDVKM. V lost 2 bases and J 7 bases, leaving 12 bases between the germline ends. The CDR3 loop spans 13 amino acids.